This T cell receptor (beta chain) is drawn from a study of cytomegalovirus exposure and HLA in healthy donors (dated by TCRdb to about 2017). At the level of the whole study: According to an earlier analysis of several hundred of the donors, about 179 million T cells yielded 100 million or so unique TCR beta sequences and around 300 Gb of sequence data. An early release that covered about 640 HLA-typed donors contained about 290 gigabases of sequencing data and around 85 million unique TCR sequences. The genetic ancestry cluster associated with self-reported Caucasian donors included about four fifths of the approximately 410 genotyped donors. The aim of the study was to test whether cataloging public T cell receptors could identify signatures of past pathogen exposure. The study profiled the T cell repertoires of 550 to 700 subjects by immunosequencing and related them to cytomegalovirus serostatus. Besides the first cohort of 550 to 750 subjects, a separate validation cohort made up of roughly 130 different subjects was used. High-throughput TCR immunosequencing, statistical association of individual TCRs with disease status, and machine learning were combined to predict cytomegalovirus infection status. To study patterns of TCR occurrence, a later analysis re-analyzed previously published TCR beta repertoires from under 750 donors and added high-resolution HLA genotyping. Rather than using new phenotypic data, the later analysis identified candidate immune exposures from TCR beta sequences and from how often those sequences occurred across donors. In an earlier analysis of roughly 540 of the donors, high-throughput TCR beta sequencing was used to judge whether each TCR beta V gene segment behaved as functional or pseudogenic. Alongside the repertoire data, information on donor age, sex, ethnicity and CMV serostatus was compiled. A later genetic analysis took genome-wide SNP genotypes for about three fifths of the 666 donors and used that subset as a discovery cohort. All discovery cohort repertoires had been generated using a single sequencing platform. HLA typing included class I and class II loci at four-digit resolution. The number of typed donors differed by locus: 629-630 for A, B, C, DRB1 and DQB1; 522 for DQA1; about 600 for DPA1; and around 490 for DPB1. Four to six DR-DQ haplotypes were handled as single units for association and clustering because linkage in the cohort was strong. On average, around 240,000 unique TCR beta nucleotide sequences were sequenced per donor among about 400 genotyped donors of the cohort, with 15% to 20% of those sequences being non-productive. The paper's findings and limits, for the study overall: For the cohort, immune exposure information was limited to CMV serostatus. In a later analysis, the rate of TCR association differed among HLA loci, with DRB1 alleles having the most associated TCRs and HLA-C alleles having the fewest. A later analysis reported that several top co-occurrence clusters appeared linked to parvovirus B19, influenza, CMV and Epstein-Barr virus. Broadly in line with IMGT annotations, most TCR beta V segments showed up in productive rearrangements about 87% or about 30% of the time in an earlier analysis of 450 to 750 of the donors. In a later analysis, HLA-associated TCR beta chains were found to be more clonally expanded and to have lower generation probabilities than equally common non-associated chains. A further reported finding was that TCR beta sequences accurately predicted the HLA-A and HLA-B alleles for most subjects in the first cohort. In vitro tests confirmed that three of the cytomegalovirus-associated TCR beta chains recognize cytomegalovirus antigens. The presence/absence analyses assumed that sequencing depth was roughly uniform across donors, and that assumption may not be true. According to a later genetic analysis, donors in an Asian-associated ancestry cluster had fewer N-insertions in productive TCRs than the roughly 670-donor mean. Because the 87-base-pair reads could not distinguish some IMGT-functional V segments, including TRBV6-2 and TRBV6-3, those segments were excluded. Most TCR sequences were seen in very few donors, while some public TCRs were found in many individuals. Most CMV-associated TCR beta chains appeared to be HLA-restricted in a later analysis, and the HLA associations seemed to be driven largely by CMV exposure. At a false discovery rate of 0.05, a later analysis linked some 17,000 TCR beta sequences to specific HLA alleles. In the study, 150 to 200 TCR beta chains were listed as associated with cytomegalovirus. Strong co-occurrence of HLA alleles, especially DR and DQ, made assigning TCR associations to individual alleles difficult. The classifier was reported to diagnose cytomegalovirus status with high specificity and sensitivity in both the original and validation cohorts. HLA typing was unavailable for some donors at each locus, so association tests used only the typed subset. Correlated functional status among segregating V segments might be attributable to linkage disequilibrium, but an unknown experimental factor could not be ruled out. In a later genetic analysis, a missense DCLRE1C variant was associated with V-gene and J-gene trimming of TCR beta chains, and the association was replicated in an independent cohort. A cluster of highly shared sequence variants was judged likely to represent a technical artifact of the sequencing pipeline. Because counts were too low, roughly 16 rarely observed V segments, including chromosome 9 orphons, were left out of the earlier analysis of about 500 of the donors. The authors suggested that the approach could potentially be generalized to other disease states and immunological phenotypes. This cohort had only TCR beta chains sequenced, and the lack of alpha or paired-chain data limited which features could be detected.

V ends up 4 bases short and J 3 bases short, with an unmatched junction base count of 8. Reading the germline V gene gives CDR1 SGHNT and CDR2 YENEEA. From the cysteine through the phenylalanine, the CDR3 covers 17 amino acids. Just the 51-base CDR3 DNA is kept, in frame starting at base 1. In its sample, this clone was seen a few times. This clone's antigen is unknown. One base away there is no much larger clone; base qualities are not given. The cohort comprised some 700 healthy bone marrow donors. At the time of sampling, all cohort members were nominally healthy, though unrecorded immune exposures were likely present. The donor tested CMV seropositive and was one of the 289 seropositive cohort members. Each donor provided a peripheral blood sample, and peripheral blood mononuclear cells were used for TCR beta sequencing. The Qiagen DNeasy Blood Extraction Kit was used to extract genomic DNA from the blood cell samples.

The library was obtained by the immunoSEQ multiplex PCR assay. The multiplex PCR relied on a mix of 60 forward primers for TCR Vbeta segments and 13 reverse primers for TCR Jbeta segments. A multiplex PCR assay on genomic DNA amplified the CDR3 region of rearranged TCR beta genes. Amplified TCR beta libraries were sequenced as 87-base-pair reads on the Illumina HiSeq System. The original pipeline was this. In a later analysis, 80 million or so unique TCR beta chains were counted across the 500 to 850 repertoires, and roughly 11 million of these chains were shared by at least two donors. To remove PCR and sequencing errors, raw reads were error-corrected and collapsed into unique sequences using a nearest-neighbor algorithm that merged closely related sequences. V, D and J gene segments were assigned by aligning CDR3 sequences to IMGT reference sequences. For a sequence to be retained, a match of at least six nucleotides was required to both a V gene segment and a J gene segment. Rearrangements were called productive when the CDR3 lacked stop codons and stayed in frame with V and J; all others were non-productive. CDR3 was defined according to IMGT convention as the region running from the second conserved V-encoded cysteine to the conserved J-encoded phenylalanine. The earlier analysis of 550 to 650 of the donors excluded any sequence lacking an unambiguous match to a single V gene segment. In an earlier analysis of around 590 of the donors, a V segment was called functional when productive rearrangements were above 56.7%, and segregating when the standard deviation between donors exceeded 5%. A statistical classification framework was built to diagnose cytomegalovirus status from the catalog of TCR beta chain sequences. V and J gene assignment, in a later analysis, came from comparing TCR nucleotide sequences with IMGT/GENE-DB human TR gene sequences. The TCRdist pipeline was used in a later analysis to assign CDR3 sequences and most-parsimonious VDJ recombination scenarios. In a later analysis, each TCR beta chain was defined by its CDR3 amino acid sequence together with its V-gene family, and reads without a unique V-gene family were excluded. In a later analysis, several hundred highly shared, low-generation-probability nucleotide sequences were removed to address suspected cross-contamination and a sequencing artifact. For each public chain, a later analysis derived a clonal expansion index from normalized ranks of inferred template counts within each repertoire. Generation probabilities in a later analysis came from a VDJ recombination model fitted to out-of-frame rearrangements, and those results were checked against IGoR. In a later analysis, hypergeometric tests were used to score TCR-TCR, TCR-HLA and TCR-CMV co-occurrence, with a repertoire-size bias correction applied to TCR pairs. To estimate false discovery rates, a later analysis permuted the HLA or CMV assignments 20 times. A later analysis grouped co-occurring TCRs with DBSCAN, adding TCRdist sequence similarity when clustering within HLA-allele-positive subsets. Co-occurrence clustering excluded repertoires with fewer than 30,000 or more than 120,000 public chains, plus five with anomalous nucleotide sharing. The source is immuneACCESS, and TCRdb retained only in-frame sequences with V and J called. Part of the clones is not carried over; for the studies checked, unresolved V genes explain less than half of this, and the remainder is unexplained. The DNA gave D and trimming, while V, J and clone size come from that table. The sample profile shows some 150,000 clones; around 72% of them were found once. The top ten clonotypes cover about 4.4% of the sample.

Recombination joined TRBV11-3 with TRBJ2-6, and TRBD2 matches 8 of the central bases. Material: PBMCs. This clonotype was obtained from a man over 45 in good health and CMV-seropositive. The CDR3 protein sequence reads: CASSYGAGGGGANVLTF. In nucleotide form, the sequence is TGTGCCAGCAGCTATGGGGCGGGAGGAGGTGGGGCCAACGTCCTGACTTTC.